The rows below give T cell receptor beta chains drawn from one sample of a study of blood T cell repertoires in COVID-19. Measured with immunoSEQ multiplex PCR; TCRdb has only the in-frame clones, and not every one. The sample yields 200,000 to 250,000 clones, about four fifths seen once. The sample was peripheral blood. These receptor sequences come from a woman older than 75 with COVID-19, enrolled during active disease. Both conserved end residues are part of each CDR3. Each record gives: CDR3 length, clone size, J gene, V gene, D gene, CDR3 DNA, CDR3 protein. A D gene is named only where the DNA matches it firmly. Size is stated for part of the rows, as once, few or many counts, or as a class when the clone is expanded.

len: 15; abundance: -; j_gene: TRBJ1-5; v_gene: TRBV19; d_gene: -; CDR3nt: TGTGCCAGTAGTATAGCAGTATATAGCAATCAGCCCCAGCATTTT; CDR3aa: CASSIAVYSNQPQHF
len: 16; abundance: -; j_gene: TRBJ2-5; v_gene: TRBV24-1; d_gene: TRBD1; CDR3nt: TGTGCCACCAGTTCCACAGGACAGGGGGGTGGAGAGACCCAGTACTTC; CDR3aa: CATSSTGQGGGETQYF
len: 15; abundance: -; j_gene: TRBJ2-1; v_gene: TRBV5-1; d_gene: TRBD2; CDR3nt: TGCGCCAGCAGCCCCCGGGGGGGCCCCTACAATGAGCAGTTCTTC; CDR3aa: CASSPRGGPYNEQFF
len: 13; abundance: -; j_gene: TRBJ1-2; v_gene: TRBV18; d_gene: TRBD1; CDR3nt: TGTGCCAGCTCAATAGACAGGGCCTATGGCTACACCTTC; CDR3aa: CASSIDRAYGYTF
len: 19; abundance: -; j_gene: TRBJ2-4; v_gene: TRBV28; d_gene: -; CDR3nt: TGTGCCAGCAAGTCCTACGGATCGGGAGTTGAACTAGCCAAAAACATTCAGTACTTC; CDR3aa: CASKSYGSGVELAKNIQYF
len: 14; abundance: -; j_gene: TRBJ1-2; v_gene: TRBV5-1; d_gene: -; CDR3nt: TGCGCCAGCAGCTTGGTGTCAGGGGACTATGGCTACACCTTC; CDR3aa: CASSLVSGDYGYTF
len: 16; abundance: -; j_gene: TRBJ2-3; v_gene: TRBV11-2; d_gene: TRBD2; CDR3nt: TGTGCCAGCAGCGCCCTAGCGGGGGGGTTTGCAGATACGCAGTATTTT; CDR3aa: CASSALAGGFADTQYF
len: 16; abundance: -; j_gene: TRBJ1-1; v_gene: TRBV5-1; d_gene: TRBD1; CDR3nt: TGCGCCAGCAGCTTAGGGACAGGGGGCGTGGGGACTGAAGCTTTCTTT; CDR3aa: CASSLGTGGVGTEAFF
len: 13; abundance: few; j_gene: TRBJ1-2; v_gene: TRBV5-1; d_gene: TRBD1; CDR3nt: TGCGCCAGCAATGAACAGGGGATTTATGGCTACACCTTC; CDR3aa: CASNEQGIYGYTF
len: 14; abundance: few; j_gene: TRBJ2-5; v_gene: TRBV2; d_gene: TRBD1; CDR3nt: TGTGCCAGCAAAGAGGACAGGGGCCGAGAGACCCAGTACTTC; CDR3aa: CASKEDRGRETQYF
len: 17; abundance: -; j_gene: TRBJ1-5; v_gene: TRBV6-2/TRBV6-3; d_gene: TRBD1; CDR3nt: TGTGCCAGCAGTCCCCCCCGGACAGGTAGGACTAATCAGCCCCAGCATTTT; CDR3aa: CASSPPRTGRTNQPQHF
len: 15; abundance: -; j_gene: TRBJ2-7; v_gene: TRBV18; d_gene: TRBD1; CDR3nt: TGTGCCAGCTCGAGGAAAGGGGGCCACTCGGGGGAGCAGTACTTC; CDR3aa: CASSRKGGHSGEQYF
len: 16; abundance: -; j_gene: TRBJ1-3; v_gene: TRBV9; d_gene: TRBD1; CDR3nt: TGTGCCAGCAGGGGAGGGCAGGGGGCTGTTGGAAACACCATATATTTT; CDR3aa: CASRGGQGAVGNTIYF
len: 18; abundance: -; j_gene: TRBJ2-1; v_gene: TRBV5-1; d_gene: TRBD2; CDR3nt: TGCGCCAGCAGCTTGCTGGGGGGGAGGGCCTTGTCCTACAATGAGCAGTTCTTC; CDR3aa: CASSLLGGRALSYNEQFF
len: 21; abundance: -; j_gene: TRBJ2-7; v_gene: TRBV10-3; d_gene: TRBD2; CDR3nt: TGTGCCATCAGTTCCTCTTTCGGGACTAGCGGGAGTAGAGGGGGCTCCTACGAGCAGTACTTC; CDR3aa: CAISSSFGTSGSRGGSYEQYF
len: 12; abundance: -; j_gene: TRBJ1-2; v_gene: TRBV25-1; d_gene: -; CDR3nt: TGTGCCAGCAGTGAATTAGGGAGCGGCTACACCTTC; CDR3aa: CASSELGSGYTF
len: 15; abundance: -; j_gene: TRBJ2-1; v_gene: TRBV5-1; d_gene: TRBD2; CDR3nt: TGCGCCAGCAATCTTAGTCCGAGCGGGAGGAATGAGCAGTTCTTC; CDR3aa: CASNLSPSGRNEQFF
len: 13; abundance: -; j_gene: TRBJ1-5; v_gene: TRBV27; d_gene: -; CDR3nt: TGTGCCAGCAGTTTACAAGCGAATCAGCCCCAGCATTTT; CDR3aa: CASSLQANQPQHF
len: 14; abundance: -; j_gene: TRBJ1-3; v_gene: TRBV5-1; d_gene: -; CDR3nt: TGCGCCAGCAGCTTGGCGGGGGATGGAAACACCATATATTTT; CDR3aa: CASSLAGDGNTIYF
len: 15; abundance: -; j_gene: TRBJ1-3; v_gene: TRBV5-1; d_gene: TRBD1; CDR3nt: TGCGCCAGCAGCGTACAACAGGGGTCTGGAAACACCATATATTTT; CDR3aa: CASSVQQGSGNTIYF
len: 15; abundance: -; j_gene: TRBJ2-2; v_gene: TRBV15; d_gene: TRBD2; CDR3nt: TGTGCCACCAGCAGAGTACTAGCGGGAGCCGGGGAGCTGTTTTTT; CDR3aa: CATSRVLAGAGELFF
len: 18; abundance: -; j_gene: TRBJ2-3; v_gene: TRBV25-1; d_gene: -; CDR3nt: TGTGCCAGCAGTAAGGTCCAGGTGGCCAGTTTGATGGCAGATACGCAGTATTTT; CDR3aa: CASSKVQVASLMADTQYF
len: 15; abundance: once; j_gene: TRBJ1-2; v_gene: TRBV3-1/TRBV3-2; d_gene: -; CDR3nt: TGTGCCAGCAGCTTTGGGCCTTATTCCAACTATGGCTACACCTTC; CDR3aa: CASSFGPYSNYGYTF
len: 14; abundance: once; j_gene: TRBJ2-3; v_gene: TRBV7-7; d_gene: -; CDR3nt: TGTGCTAGCAGCTTAGGACCCCAGGGAGATACGCAGTATTTT; CDR3aa: CASSLGPQGDTQYF
len: 13; abundance: -; j_gene: TRBJ2-3; v_gene: TRBV18; d_gene: -; CDR3nt: TGTGCCAGCTCACGGGCAGTCGTGGATACGCAGTATTTT; CDR3aa: CASSRAVVDTQYF
len: 15; abundance: -; j_gene: TRBJ2-7; v_gene: TRBV18; d_gene: -; CDR3nt: TGTGCCAGCTCGGCTTTAGGGGGAAGCTCCTACGAGCAGTACTTC; CDR3aa: CASSALGGSSYEQYF
len: 15; abundance: few; j_gene: TRBJ1-1; v_gene: TRBV4-2; d_gene: -; CDR3nt: TGTGCCAGCAGCCAAGAAATAACAGGGAGAGGCGTAGCTTTCTTT; CDR3aa: CASSQEITGRGVAFF
len: 16; abundance: once; j_gene: TRBJ1-2; v_gene: TRBV4-2; d_gene: -; CDR3nt: TGTGCCAGCAGCCAAGATCCCCAGGGCACTAACTATGGCTACACCTTC; CDR3aa: CASSQDPQGTNYGYTF
len: 15; abundance: -; j_gene: TRBJ2-1; v_gene: TRBV5-1; d_gene: TRBD1; CDR3nt: TGCGCCAGCAGTCGGGACAGGGTGAACAGGGGTGAGCAGTTCTTC; CDR3aa: CASSRDRVNRGEQFF
len: 15; abundance: -; j_gene: TRBJ1-5; v_gene: TRBV5-5; d_gene: -; CDR3nt: TGTGCCAGCAGCCTACGGGTTCCGCGCAATCAGCCCCAGCATTTT; CDR3aa: CASSLRVPRNQPQHF
len: 16; abundance: -; j_gene: TRBJ2-2; v_gene: TRBV2; d_gene: TRBD2; CDR3nt: TGTGCCAGCAGGGCCACTAGCGGGCTTGGGACCGGGGAGCTGTTTTTT; CDR3aa: CASRATSGLGTGELFF
len: 13; abundance: -; j_gene: TRBJ1-1; v_gene: TRBV18; d_gene: -; CDR3nt: TGTGCCAGCTCACCGGTCAGAGACATTGAAGCTTTCTTT; CDR3aa: CASSPVRDIEAFF
len: 15; abundance: -; j_gene: TRBJ1-2; v_gene: TRBV19; d_gene: TRBD1; CDR3nt: TGTGCCAGTAGTATAGCCCTACAGGGGACCTATGGCTACACCTTC; CDR3aa: CASSIALQGTYGYTF
len: 13; abundance: -; j_gene: TRBJ2-5; v_gene: TRBV1; d_gene: -; CDR3nt: TGCACCAGCGCAGGGGTCGATGAAGAGACCCAGTACTTC; CDR3aa: CTSAGVDEETQYF
len: 16; abundance: -; j_gene: TRBJ2-7; v_gene: TRBV19; d_gene: TRBD2; CDR3nt: TGTGCCAGTAGTATAGGACTAGCGGGAGGGCCCTACGAGCAGTACTTC; CDR3aa: CASSIGLAGGPYEQYF
len: 13; abundance: -; j_gene: TRBJ1-1; v_gene: TRBV6-1; d_gene: -; CDR3nt: TGTGCCAGCCATCGACAAGGTGGGACTGAAGCTTTCTTT; CDR3aa: CASHRQGGTEAFF
len: 15; abundance: -; j_gene: TRBJ2-3; v_gene: TRBV10-3; d_gene: TRBD1; CDR3nt: TGTGCCATCAGCCCAGGGGGCGCCAACTCCGGTACGCAGTATTTT; CDR3aa: CAISPGGANSGTQYF
len: 16; abundance: -; j_gene: TRBJ2-5; v_gene: TRBV7-2; d_gene: TRBD1; CDR3nt: TGTGCCAGCAGCTTAGTTGGGACAGGGGGCTTAGAGACCCAGTACTTC; CDR3aa: CASSLVGTGGLETQYF
len: 11; abundance: few; j_gene: TRBJ1-2; v_gene: TRBV29-1; d_gene: TRBD1; CDR3nt: TGCAGCGCAGGACAGGGGGAAGGCTACACCTTC; CDR3aa: CSAGQGEGYTF
len: 14; abundance: few; j_gene: TRBJ1-1; v_gene: TRBV7-9; d_gene: -; CDR3nt: TGTGCCAGCAGCTTCGCAGGGTCGGGCACTGAAGCTTTCTTT; CDR3aa: CASSFAGSGTEAFF
len: 19; abundance: -; j_gene: TRBJ1-3; v_gene: TRBV6-1; d_gene: TRBD1; CDR3nt: TGTGCCAGCAGTGAGGGGGGCACGCAACAGGGGAATCAAGGAAACACCATATATTTT; CDR3aa: CASSEGGTQQGNQGNTIYF
len: 17; abundance: -; j_gene: TRBJ1-2; v_gene: TRBV19; d_gene: -; CDR3nt: TGTGCCAGTAGTAATGACCCCGGCAGGACGACTATGTATGGCTACACCTTC; CDR3aa: CASSNDPGRTTMYGYTF
len: 15; abundance: few; j_gene: TRBJ2-7; v_gene: TRBV6-5; d_gene: TRBD1; CDR3nt: TGTGCCAGCAGTTACTCAAGGACAGGGACCTACGAGCAGTACTTC; CDR3aa: CASSYSRTGTYEQYF
len: 13; abundance: once; j_gene: TRBJ1-2; v_gene: TRBV24-1; d_gene: -; CDR3nt: TGTGCCACCAGTGGGGGAGAGACTTATGGCTACACCTTC; CDR3aa: CATSGGETYGYTF